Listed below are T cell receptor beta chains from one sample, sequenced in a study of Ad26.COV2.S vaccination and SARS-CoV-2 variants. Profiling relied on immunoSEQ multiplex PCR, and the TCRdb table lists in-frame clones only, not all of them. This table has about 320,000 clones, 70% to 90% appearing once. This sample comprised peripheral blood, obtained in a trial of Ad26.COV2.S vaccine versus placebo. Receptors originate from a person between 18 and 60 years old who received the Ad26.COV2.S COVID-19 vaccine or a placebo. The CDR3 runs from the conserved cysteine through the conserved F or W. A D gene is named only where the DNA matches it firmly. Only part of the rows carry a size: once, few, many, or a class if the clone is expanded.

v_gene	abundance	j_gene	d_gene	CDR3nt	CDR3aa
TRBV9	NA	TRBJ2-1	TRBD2	TGTGCCAGCAGCGTATCTAGCGGGGGGGTGGATGAGCAGTTCTTC	CASSVSSGGVDEQFF
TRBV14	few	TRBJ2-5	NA	TGTGCCAGCAGCCAAGCGACAGTACAAGAGACCCAGTACTTC	CASSQATVQETQYF
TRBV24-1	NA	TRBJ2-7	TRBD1	TGTGCCACCAGTTCAACTCTGGATGCGGACAGGGGAAGCGAGCAGTACTTC	CATSSTLDADRGSEQYF
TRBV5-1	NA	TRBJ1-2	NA	TGCGCCAGCAGCTTGGGGGACATCCATAACTATGGCTACACCTTC	CASSLGDIHNYGYTF
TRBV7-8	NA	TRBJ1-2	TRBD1	TGTGCCAGCAGTCCCGACAGGGCTAACTATGGCTACACCTTC	CASSPDRANYGYTF
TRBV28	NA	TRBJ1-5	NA	TGTGCCAGCAGTCTCCCCCCAGAGCCCCAGCATTTT	CASSLPPEPQHF
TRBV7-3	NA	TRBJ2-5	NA	TGTGCCAGCAGCTTTGGTAACCAAGAGACCCAGTACTTC	CASSFGNQETQYF
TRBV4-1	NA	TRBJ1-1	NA	TGCGCCAGCAGCCAAGGAGGGGGGGCGGAAGCTTTCTTT	CASSQGGGAEAFF
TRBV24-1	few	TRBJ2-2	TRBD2	TGTGCCACCAGTGACCAGACTAGCGGTAACACCGGGGAGCTGTTTTTT	CATSDQTSGNTGELFF
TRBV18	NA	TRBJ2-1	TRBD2	TGTGCCAGCTCACCGGCGGGGGGGCATTATAATGAGCAGTTCTTC	CASSPAGGHYNEQFF
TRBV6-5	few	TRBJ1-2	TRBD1	TGTGCCACCCGATCACCGGGACAGACTAACTATGGCTACACCTTC	CATRSPGQTNYGYTF
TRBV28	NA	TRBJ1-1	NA	TGTGCCAGCAGTTTAATTTTAGGGGGGAACACTGAAGCTTTCTTT	CASSLILGGNTEAFF
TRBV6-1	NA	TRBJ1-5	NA	TGTGCCAGCAGTGAAGGGCCAAGCCAGTTCCAGGGCCCCCAGCATTTT	CASSEGPSQFQGPQHF
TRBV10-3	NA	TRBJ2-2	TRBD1	TGTGCCATCTCGGGACAGTTCACCGGGGAGCTGTTTTTT	CAISGQFTGELFF
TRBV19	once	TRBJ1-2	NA	TGTGCCAGTAGTATGAGTAACTATGGCTACACCTTC	CASSMSNYGYTF
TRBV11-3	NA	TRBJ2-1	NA	TGTGCCAGCAGCTTAGTTGGGACCCCCGGGAATGAGCAGTTCTTC	CASSLVGTPGNEQFF
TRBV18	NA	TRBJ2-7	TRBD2	TGTGCCAGCTCACCGGCTGTAGCGGGGGTTCCAAAAGGTCTCTACGAGCAGTACTTC	CASSPAVAGVPKGLYEQYF
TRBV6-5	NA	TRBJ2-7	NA	TGTGCCAGCAGCCCCCCGGGTAGGGACGAGCAGTACTTC	CASSPPGRDEQYF
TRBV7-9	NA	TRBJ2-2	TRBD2	TGTGCCAGCAGCTCCAGCGGGGGTACCGGGGAGCTGTTTTTT	CASSSSGGTGELFF
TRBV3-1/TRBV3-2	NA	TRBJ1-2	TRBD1	TGTGCCAGCAGCAGACGGGACAGGGGCCTGCTCGGGTATGGCTACACCTTC	CASSRRDRGLLGYGYTF
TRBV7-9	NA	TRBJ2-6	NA	TGTGCCAGCAGCCTTACATCCGCCGGGGCCAACGTCCTGACTTTC	CASSLTSAGANVLTF
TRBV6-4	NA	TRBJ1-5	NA	TGTGCCAGCAGTCGGTATGCGGGCAATCAGCCCCAGCATTTT	CASSRYAGNQPQHF
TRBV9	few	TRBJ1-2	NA	TGTGCCAGCAGCAAGGCCCGGGGGTATGAATATGGCTACACCTTC	CASSKARGYEYGYTF
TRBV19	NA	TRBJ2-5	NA	TGTGCCAGTAAAGAATCGGGGAGAAGGGAGACCCAGTACTTC	CASKESGRRETQYF
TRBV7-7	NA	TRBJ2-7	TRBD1	TGTGCCAGCAGCTTAGGGTCGCCAGGACAGGGCTACGAGCAGTACTTC	CASSLGSPGQGYEQYF
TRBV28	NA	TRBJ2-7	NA	TGTGCCAGCAGTTTCAGGTTGGACATGTTCAACGAGCAGTACTTC	CASSFRLDMFNEQYF
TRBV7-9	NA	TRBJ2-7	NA	TGTGCCAGCAGCTTAGGGGGGGAATCCTACGAGCAGTACTTC	CASSLGGESYEQYF
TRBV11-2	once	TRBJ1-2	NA	TGTGCCAGCAGCTCCTACACAGGGTGGAACTATGGCTACACCTTC	CASSSYTGWNYGYTF
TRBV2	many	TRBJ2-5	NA	TGTGCCAGCAGTGAAGTTTCAAGGGGAGAGACCCAGTACTTC	CASSEVSRGETQYF
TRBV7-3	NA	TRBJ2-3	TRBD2	TGTGCCAGCAGCCCTACTAGCGGGGGGGCTACAGATACGCAGTATTTT	CASSPTSGGATDTQYF
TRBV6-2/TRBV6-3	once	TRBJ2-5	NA	TGTGCCACCAACCCCCGAAGAGAGACCCAGTACTTC	CATNPRRETQYF